These T cell receptor beta chains were read from a single sample in a study of OX40 agonist ivuxolimab in advanced cancers. TCRdb's copy holds only in-frame clones and misses some; the assay was immunoSEQ multiplex PCR. The table records 55,000 to 70,000 clones, around 85% of them present only once. Material: CD4+ or CD8+ T cells sorted from blood, obtained in a trial of the OX40 agonist ivuxolimab. These receptors were collected from an adult with an advanced solid tumor such as melanoma, head and neck, liver or kidney cancer. The CDR3 runs from the conserved cysteine through the conserved F or W. The D gene is left open where the match is weak. Rows give clone size only sometimes, using once, few, many, or a class for an expanded clone.

TRBD2	TRBV5-6	15	-	TRBJ2-3	CASSGVPGTSDTQYF	TGTGCCAGCAGCGGAGTCCCCGGGACTAGCGATACGCAGTATTTT
-	TRBV6-5	13	-	TRBJ1-5	CASSYGWNQPQHF	TGTGCCAGCAGTTACGGATGGAATCAGCCCCAGCATTTT
-	TRBV7-8	14	-	TRBJ2-1	CASSLNVPYNEQFF	TGTGCCAGCAGCCTAAATGTACCCTACAATGAGCAGTTCTTC
TRBD2	TRBV6-1	15	-	TRBJ2-1	CASRQRGGRDNEQFF	TGTGCCAGCAGACAACGGGGGGGGCGCGACAATGAGCAGTTCTTC
-	TRBV6-5	15	-	TRBJ1-4	CASSRQEGHGEKLFF	TGTGCCAGCAGTCGCCAGGAGGGGCATGGGGAAAAACTGTTTTTT
TRBD1	TRBV2	16	-	TRBJ2-2	CASRTYRDRELGELFF	TGTGCCAGCAGGACCTACCGGGACAGGGAACTCGGGGAGCTGTTTTTT
-	TRBV4-2	15	-	TRBJ1-5	CASSQNSNSNQPQHF	TGTGCCAGCAGCCAAAACTCCAATAGCAATCAGCCCCAGCATTTT
-	TRBV28	12	-	TRBJ1-1	CATCDSPAEAFF	TGTGCCACCTGTGACAGCCCCGCTGAAGCTTTCTTT
-	TRBV4-1	14	-	TRBJ2-7	CASSQDRGLYEQYF	TGCGCCAGCAGCCAAGATAGGGGACTCTACGAGCAGTACTTC
-	TRBV7-6	12	-	TRBJ2-2	CASSLRGGELFF	TGTGCCAGCAGCTTAAGGGGCGGGGAGCTGTTTTTT
-	TRBV5-6	16	once	TRBJ2-1	CASSLPGGDSLDEQFF	TGTGCCAGCAGCTTGCCTGGGGGAGACTCATTAGATGAGCAGTTCTTC
TRBD1	TRBV30	14	-	TRBJ2-1	CACFPGQRNNEQFF	TGTGCCTGCTTTCCGGGACAGAGAAACAATGAGCAGTTCTTC
-	TRBV7-9	16	-	TRBJ1-1	CASSPPLGSNRAGAFF	TGTGCCAGCAGCCCGCCCCTGGGGTCTAATAGGGCTGGGGCTTTCTTT
-	TRBV10-1	14	-	TRBJ2-7	CAPRGAESSYEQYF	TGCGCCCCCCGTGGGGCGGAATCCTCCTACGAGCAGTACTTC
TRBD2	TRBV18	19	few	TRBJ2-1	CASSLTGWLAGGRNNEQFF	TGTGCCAGCTCACTGACAGGGTGGTTAGCGGGAGGTCGAAACAATGAGCAGTTCTTC
-	TRBV19	16	-	TRBJ1-5	CASSIAIGGSYQPQHF	TGTGCCAGTAGTATAGCTATCGGGGGCTCCTATCAGCCCCAGCATTTT
-	TRBV28	14	-	TRBJ1-3	CASSSPNEHNTIYF	TGTGCCAGCAGTTCTCCCAATGAACACAACACCATATATTTT
TRBD1	TRBV9	18	-	TRBJ1-2	CASSTKGQGVHIGGGYTF	TGTGCCAGCAGCACAAAGGGACAGGGTGTACATATCGGGGGTGGCTACACCTTC
-	TRBV9	14	-	TRBJ2-1	CASSVWDSYNEQFF	TGTGCCAGCAGCGTTTGGGACTCCTACAATGAGCAGTTCTTC
-	TRBV2	15	-	TRBJ1-5	CASSDDLAGNQPQHF	TGTGCCAGCAGTGACGACCTGGCCGGGAATCAGCCCCAGCATTTT
-	TRBV11-2	14	-	TRBJ2-2	CASSGGPRPGELFF	TGTGCCAGCAGCGGAGGGCCCCGTCCCGGGGAGCTGTTTTTT
-	TRBV5-1	13	-	TRBJ2-1	CASSFSLYNEQFF	TGCGCCAGCAGCTTTTCGCTTTACAATGAGCAGTTCTTC
TRBD1	TRBV6-5	14	-	TRBJ1-1	CASSYSQGDTEAFF	TGTGCCAGCAGTTACTCGCAGGGGGACACTGAAGCTTTCTTT
TRBD2	TRBV13	18	-	TRBJ2-2	CASSQTSGRLFGTGELFF	TGTGCCAGCAGCCAAACTAGCGGGAGGTTGTTTGGCACCGGGGAGCTGTTTTTT
TRBD2	TRBV11-3	16	-	TRBJ2-1	CASSLDMTSGYNEQFF	TGTGCCAGCAGCTTAGATATGACTAGCGGATACAATGAGCAGTTCTTC
-	TRBV30	11	-	TRBJ2-5	CAWSYRETQYF	TGTGCCTGGAGTTACAGGGAGACCCAGTACTTC
-	TRBV4-1	18	once	TRBJ2-2	CASSQELGSILGGGELFF	TGCGCCAGCAGCCAAGAATTGGGATCCATCCTGGGCGGCGGGGAGCTGTTTTTT
-	TRBV5-6	14	-	TRBJ1-1	CASILRGMNTEAFF	TGTGCCAGCATACTCAGGGGAATGAACACTGAAGCTTTCTTT
TRBD2	TRBV27	12	-	TRBJ2-1	CASAGTINEQFF	TGTGCCTCTGCGGGGACTATAAATGAGCAGTTCTTC
-	TRBV6-1	14	-	TRBJ1-2	CASSASAAYYGYTF	TGTGCCAGCAGTGCTTCGGCAGCTTACTATGGCTACACCTTC
-	TRBV19	13	-	TRBJ2-1	CAAQGGLRDEQFF	TGTGCCGCACAGGGAGGCTTGAGGGATGAGCAGTTCTTC
TRBD1	TRBV5-4	14	-	TRBJ1-4	CASTVTGTDEKLFF	TGTGCCAGCACCGTTACCGGGACAGATGAAAAACTGTTTTTT
-	TRBV7-2	14	-	TRBJ2-1	CASTLAGHYNEQFF	TGTGCCAGCACTTTGGCGGGACACTACAATGAGCAGTTCTTC
-	TRBV6-5	14	once	TRBJ2-2	CASSRDTLTGELFF	TGTGCCAGCAGTCGGGACACCCTAACCGGGGAGCTGTTTTTT
-	TRBV2	16	-	TRBJ2-3	CASSLHARAPQDTQYF	TGTGCCAGCAGCCTCCACGCGCGAGCCCCACAGGATACGCAGTATTTT
-	TRBV6-5	14	-	TRBJ2-5	CASSYRQIEETQYF	TGTGCCAGCAGTTACAGGCAGATAGAAGAGACCCAGTACTTC
-	TRBV11-2	14	-	TRBJ1-1	CASSSRSTNTEAFF	TGTGCCAGCAGCTCTAGAAGCACGAACACTGAAGCTTTCTTT
TRBD1	TRBV7-2	16	once	TRBJ2-5	CASSTQTGSGQETQYF	TGTGCCAGCAGCACTCAGACAGGGTCGGGGCAAGAGACCCAGTACTTC
TRBD2	TRBV27	13	-	TRBJ2-1	CASRGLVDNEQFF	TGTGCCAGCAGGGGACTAGTGGACAATGAGCAGTTCTTC
-	TRBV28	15	-	TRBJ2-7	CASSLFRAPNYEQYF	TGTGCCAGCAGTTTATTCCGGGCCCCAAACTACGAGCAGTACTTC
-	TRBV7-9	15	-	TRBJ1-1	CASSLEDGMNTEAFF	TGTGCCAGCAGCTTAGAGGACGGAATGAACACTGAAGCTTTCTTT
-	TRBV12-2	12	once	TRBJ2-7	CASPGMSYEQYF	TGTGCAAGTCCTGGGATGTCCTACGAGCAGTACTTC
-	TRBV7-7	13	-	TRBJ2-5	CASSKDSGETQYF	TGTGCTAGCAGCAAAGACTCCGGAGAGACCCAGTACTTC
-	TRBV28	13	few	TRBJ1-4	CASSTSDGLGLFF	TGTGCCAGCAGTACATCGGACGGTTTAGGACTGTTTTTT
-	TRBV30	13	once	TRBJ2-7	CAWSEQSRYEQYF	TGTGCCTGGTCGGAACAGAGTCGCTACGAGCAGTACTTC
TRBD1	TRBV5-4	15	-	TRBJ1-2	CASSLADRAVRGYTF	TGTGCCAGCAGCTTGGCCGACAGGGCCGTTCGGGGCTACACCTTC
-	TRBV4-1	16	once	TRBJ2-1	CASSQQEGSSYNEQFF	TGCGCCAGCAGCCAGCAAGAGGGAAGCTCCTACAATGAGCAGTTCTTC
-	TRBV4-1	15	-	TRBJ1-2	CASSQGGQKNYGYTF	TGCGCCAGCAGCCAAGGCGGACAGAAAAACTATGGCTACACCTTC
-	TRBV5-1	15	-	TRBJ2-1	CASSLEPGEEDEQFF	TGCGCCAGCAGCTTGGAACCGGGAGAGGAAGATGAGCAGTTCTTC
TRBD2	TRBV5-4	13	-	TRBJ2-3	CASSTSGTDTQYF	TGTGCCAGCAGCACTAGCGGCACAGATACGCAGTATTTT
-	TRBV27	13	-	TRBJ1-4	CASSLSTDEKLFF	TGTGCCAGCAGTTTATCGACAGATGAAAAACTGTTTTTT
-	TRBV6-1	13	-	TRBJ2-7	CASSEAGKGEQYF	TGTGCCAGCAGTGAAGCAGGGAAGGGCGAGCAGTACTTC
-	TRBV30	15	once	TRBJ2-5	CARGPTTGVGETQYF	TGTGCCCGGGGGCCCACGACAGGCGTCGGGGAGACCCAGTACTTC
TRBD2	TRBV19	15	-	TRBJ2-1	CASSPALAGVYEQFF	TGTGCCAGTAGCCCGGCGCTAGCGGGAGTCTATGAGCAGTTCTTC
-	TRBV5-5	18	-	TRBJ1-3	CASSRFERGFLSGNTIYF	TGTGCCAGCAGCCGTTTCGAAAGGGGCTTTCTCTCTGGAAACACCATATATTTT
-	TRBV11-2	14	-	TRBJ2-7	CASSLALGVQEQYF	TGTGCCAGCAGCTTAGCCCTGGGGGTCCAAGAGCAGTACTTC